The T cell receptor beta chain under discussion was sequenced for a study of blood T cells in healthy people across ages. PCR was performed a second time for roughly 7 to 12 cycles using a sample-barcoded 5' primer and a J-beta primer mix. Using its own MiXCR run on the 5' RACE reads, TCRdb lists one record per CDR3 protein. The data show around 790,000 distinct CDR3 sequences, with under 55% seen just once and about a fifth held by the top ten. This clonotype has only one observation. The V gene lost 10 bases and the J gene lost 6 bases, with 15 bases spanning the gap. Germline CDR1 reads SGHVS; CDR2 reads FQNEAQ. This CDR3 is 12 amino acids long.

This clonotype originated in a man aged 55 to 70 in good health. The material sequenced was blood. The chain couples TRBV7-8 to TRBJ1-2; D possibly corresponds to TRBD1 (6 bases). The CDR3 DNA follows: TGTGCCACAGGGGTCTGGGTGGATGGCTACACCTTC. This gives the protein CATGVWVDGYTF.